The 11 T cell receptor beta chains below were found in one sample sequenced in a study of T cell repertoires and HLA-DP antigens. Some clones are missing from TCRdb's copy, which holds only in-frame ones; the method was immunoSEQ multiplex PCR. The sample yields over 60,000 clones, roughly 78% seen once. Antigen specificity for these receptors is unknown. Specimen: CD4+ T cells from PBMCs. These receptors all come from a man aged 60 to 69 in good health and CMV-seronegative.

This chain joins TRBV5-1 and TRBJ2-6, with D uncertain. Trimming left V 4 bases short and J 4 bases short, with 12 bases between. This CDR3 has 15 residues. Germline values: CDR1 SGHRS, CDR2 YFSETQ. The DNA for the CDR3 is TGCGCCAGCAGCACTGCCAGCACAGGGGCCAACGTCCTGACTTTC. Protein: CASSTASTGANVLTF.

The chain combines TRBV2 with TRBJ1-5; no clear D gene. CDR1 and CDR2 (germline): SNHLY, FYNNEI. V lost 4 bases and J lost 4, with 8 bases in between. The CDR3 has 13 residues. The CDR3 DNA sequence: TGTGCCAGCAGTGGTAGGGAGAATCAGCCCCAGCATTTT. This codes for CASSGRENQPQHF.

The V gene is TRBV12-5, the J gene TRBJ2-3, with 9 nucleotides matching TRBD2. Per germline, CDR1 LGHNT and CDR2 FRNRAP. This CDR3 region has 18 residues. With 6 bases clipped from V and 0 bases from J, the junction kept 13 bases outside the gene matches. The CDR3 sequence is CASGIPETSGVSTDTQYF. CDR3 sequence (DNA): TGTGCTAGTGGCATCCCAGAGACTAGCGGAGTTAGCACAGATACGCAGTATTTT.

V is TRBV4-1 and J is TRBJ1-1, with TRBD1 identical over 8 bases. This CDR3 has 16 residues. J was trimmed by 6 bases and V by 4 bases; bases with no gene match: 13. Germline CDR1 reads MGHRA; CDR2 reads YSYEKL. In DNA, the CDR3 is TGCGCCAGCAGCCCAAAAGGAAGGACAGGGACCCCTGAAGCTTTCTTT. Translating gives CASSPKGRTGTPEAFF.

This clone was seen only once. The CDR3 nucleotides read TGTGCCAGCAGTACGGACAGGGGTAATTCACCCCTCCACTTT. Protein product: CASSTDRGNSPLHF. The chain has TRBV6-1 and TRBJ1-6, with 9 bases matching TRBD1. Germline V gene lookup returns CDR1 MNHNS and CDR2 SASEGT. The ends lost 5 bases at V and 6 bases at J; junction bases unmatched: 2. The CDR3 is 14 amino acids.

The rearrangement uses TRBV6-5 and TRBJ1-4; 12 nucleotides line up with TRBD1. Per the germline V gene, CDR1 is MNHEY and CDR2 is SVGAGI. Trimming cost V 6 bases and J 7 bases; bases outside gene matches: 3. The CDR3 is 14 amino acids. The CDR3 loop is CASRGTGGGEKLFF. DNA of the CDR3: TGTGCCAGCAGAGGGACAGGGGGCGGTGAAAAACTGTTTTTT.

The rearrangement links TRBV9 to TRBJ2-1, with a weak D call TRBD2 (5 bases). The germline gives CDR1 SGDLS, CDR2 YYNGEE. Trimming took off 2 bases at V and 5 bases at J, with 5 bases between the two ends. The length of the CDR3 is 12 residues. CDR3 DNA: TGTGCCAGCAGCGTCGGGAACAATGAGCAGTTCTTC. Residues: CASSVGNNEQFF.

The genes are TRBV7-2 and TRBJ2-3; 10 bases are shared with TRBD2. The ends lost 4 bases at V and 1 base at J; junction bases unmatched: 5. The CDR3 has 16 residues. Germline CDR1 reads SGHTA; CDR2 reads FQGNSA. The CDR3 sequence: CASSSGLATGTDTQYF. CDR3 sequence (DNA): TGTGCCAGCAGCTCGGGACTAGCGACCGGCACAGATACGCAGTATTTT.

This clone was seen a single time. The chain recombines TRBV4-3 with TRBJ2-3; 7 nucleotides match TRBD2. The CDR3 consists of 15 residues. The V and J ends lost 0 bases and 1 base, in that order; junction bases with no gene match: 1. CDR1 and CDR2 (germline): LGHNA, YSLEER. This CDR3 reads CASSQDAGGTDTQYF. The CDR3 DNA reads as TGCGCCAGCAGCCAAGATGCGGGGGGCACAGATACGCAGTATTTT.

The J gene is TRBJ1-2, the V gene TRBV10-2; 9 bases line up with TRBD1. The CDR3 loop spans 16 amino acids. Trimming cost V 7 bases and J 3 bases; bases outside gene matches: 12. Germline V CDR1 and CDR2: WSHSY, SAAADI. This CDR3 reads CASTTGGARGDYGYTF. CDR3 DNA: TGCGCCAGCACCACAGGGGGCGCCCGGGGGGACTATGGCTACACCTTC.

The CDR3 protein is CASSQLSGGADEQFF. CDR3 DNA: TGTGCCAGCAGCCAATTGTCGGGAGGCGCGGATGAGCAGTTCTTC. The chain uses TRBV4-2 and TRBJ2-1; 7 positions match TRBD2. This CDR3 region has 15 residues. Germline values: CDR1 LGHNA, CDR2 YNFKEQ. The J segment lost 8 bases and the V segment lost 2 bases, leaving 9 bases of the junction unmatched.